Shown below are 15 T cell receptor beta chains from a single sample sequenced in a study of T cell repertoires in cytomegalovirus infection. MiXCR, run by TCRdb on the reads, gives a single entry per CDR3 protein. The sample carries approximately 990,000 distinct CDR3 sequences, around 30% recorded once. These receptors lack a known antigen. The material sequenced was cultured CD8+ T cells from PBMCs, taken from culture after CMV antigen stimulation. These TCRs come from a human donor in good health (CMV status not recorded). Some clones in this sample may be carry-over from other donors' samples.

V usage is TRBV19 and J usage is TRBJ2-7; TRBD1 might be the D (5 bases). V was clipped by 5 bases and J by 3 bases, with 11 bases between them. This CDR3 has 13 amino acids. Per germline, CDR1 LNHDA and CDR2 SQIVND (reference sequence). The CDR3 loop reads CASSVGDDYEQYF. The DNA of the CDR3 is TGTGCCAGTAGTGTAGGGGATGACTACGAGCAGTACTTC.

This sequence joins TRBV6-6 and TRBJ2-7; weak D call: TRBD2 (6 bases). This CDR3 region has 13 residues. Trimming shortened V by 6 bases and J by 5 bases, and 14 bases separated the two germline ends. CDR1 is MNHNY, CDR2 SVGAGI, per germline (reference sequence). In nucleotides, the CDR3 is TGTGCCAGCAGCAGACTAGATTTCAACGAGCAGTACTTC. Protein product: CASSRLDFNEQYF.

This clonotype was detected only a few times. The chain combines TRBV6-2 or TRBV6-3 with TRBJ1-1; 8 bases fit TRBD1. V trimming: 6 bases; J trimming: 4 bases; junction bases outside the gene matches: 7. Germline values: CDR1 MNHEY, CDR2 SVGEGT. This CDR3 comprises 14 residues. As DNA, the CDR3 is TGTGCCAGCAGCCAGACAGGGGTAAGCACTGAAGCTTTCTTT. It codes for CASSQTGVSTEAFF.

The V and J genes are TRBV11-3 and TRBJ1-1; D not resolved. The CDR3 length is 14 residues. The germline V gene encodes CDR1 SGHNT and CDR2 YENEEA. Trimming took off 5 bases at V and 0 bases at J, with 10 bases between the two ends. The CDR3 nucleotides read TGTGCCAGCAGCACAGAGTCCTTGAACACTGAAGCTTTCTTT. As protein: CASSTESLNTEAFF.

Concerning this clonotype itself: A single base separates this from a much larger clone, so it may be a read error. The conserved final phenylalanine or tryptophan is absent from the CDR3, which likely points to a read error. The chain employs TRBV19 and TRBJ2-2; D is undetermined. V was cut by 10 bases and J by 0 bases, with 6 bases left in between. The CDR3 spans 12 residues. Germline loops: CDR1 LNHDA, CDR2 SQIVND (reference sequence). CDR3 bases: TGTGCCACAGAGACGAACACCGGGGAGCTGTTTGTT. Translating gives CATETNTGELFV.

This clonotype came up a few times. The chain employs TRBV27 and TRBJ1-3; no reliable D call. The germline V gene encodes CDR1 MNHEY and CDR2 SMNVEV (reference sequence). V was cut by 5 bases and J by 1 base, with 9 bases left in between. The CDR3 is 14 residues long. As DNA, the CDR3 is TGTGCCAGCAGTCGAAATCCGTCTGGAAACACCATATATTTT. Its protein is CASSRNPSGNTIYF.

V is TRBV2 and J is TRBJ2-3; D remains unclear. Germline lookup yields CDR1 SNHLY and CDR2 FYNNEI. The CDR3 spans 14 residues. V shed 8 bases and J shed 0 bases, with 12 bases lying between them. The DNA for the CDR3 is TGTGCCAGCGGCTGGCGGATTAGCACAGATACGCAGTATTTT. Translated, it gives CASGWRISTDTQYF.

This chain links TRBV9 with TRBJ2-3; no clear D gene. Trimming removed 0 bases from V and 0 bases from J, with 5 bases in between. This CDR3 is 14 amino acids long. CDR1 SGDLS and CDR2 YYNGEE come from the germline V gene. The CDR3: CASSVEGSTDTQYF. Written as DNA, the CDR3 is TGTGCCAGCAGCGTAGAGGGCAGCACAGATACGCAGTATTTT.

The rearrangement joins TRBV5-4 to TRBJ2-1; weak D call: TRBD2 (7 bases). Germline CDR1 is SGHNT and CDR2 is YYREEE (reference sequence). The length of the CDR3 is 12 residues. CDR3 sequence (DNA): TGTGCGGGGGGGCAGGCGCCCAATGAGCAGTTCTTC. It specifies CAGGQAPNEQFF. Full variable domain (outside the CDR3, taken from reference TRBV5-4 and TRBJ2-1): ETGVTQSPTHLIKTRGQQVTLRCSSQSGHNTVSWYQQALGQGPQFIFQYYREEENGRGNFPPRFSGLQFPNYSSELNVNALELDDSALYLCAGGQAPNEQFFGPGTRLTVL.

This clonotype was seen only a few times. The J gene is TRBJ1-2, the V gene TRBV5-4; D gene ambiguous. Per the germline V gene, CDR1 is SGHNT and CDR2 is YYREEE (reference sequence). The CDR3 extends over 12 amino acids. V gave up 4 bases and J gave up 6 bases, with 10 bases separating them. For the CDR3, the DNA is TGTGCCAGCAGCGGGCCAGAACATGGCTACACCTTC. Encoded protein: CASSGPEHGYTF.

This sequence joins TRBV13 and TRBJ2-6; D is possibly TRBD1 (6 bases). The CDR3 contains 18 residues. Germline loops: CDR1 PRHDT, CDR2 FYEKMQ (reference sequence). The ends were cut back, 4 bases at V and 0 bases at J, with 16 bases in the middle. In nucleotides, the CDR3 is TGTGCCAGCAGCTCGGGACAAAATTCCCACTCTGGGGCCAACGTCCTGACTTTC. It specifies CASSSGQNSHSGANVLTF.

The rearrangement joins TRBV29-1 to TRBJ2-1, with D maybe TRBD1 (6 bases). Germline V gene data show CDR1 as SQVTM and CDR2 as ANQGSEA. The germline V and J ends were trimmed by 7 bases and 3 bases, with 16 bases remaining between them. The CDR3 covers 14 residues. The CDR3: CSGYTGILYNEQFF. The CDR3 bases are TGCAGCGGTTACACAGGGATCCTCTACAATGAGCAGTTCTTC.

This clonotype came up many times. The rearrangement uses TRBV12-3 or TRBV12-4 and TRBJ2-5; D is ambiguous. Trimming shortened V by 5 bases and J by 4 bases, and 14 bases separated the two germline ends. The CDR3 contains 14 residues. CDR3 DNA sequence: TGTGCCAGCAGTCAGGACCCCGCTGGAGAGACCCAGTACTTC. Translated: CASSQDPAGETQYF.

This clonotype has a handful of counts. The chain has TRBV6-1 and TRBJ2-5; D not certain. Germline values: CDR1 MNHNS, CDR2 SASEGT. With 3 bases removed from V and 5 bases from J, the gap between germline ends came to 22 bases. CDR3 length: 17 amino acids. This CDR3 is CASSDDSSGIPRETQYF. CDR3 nucleotides: TGTGCCAGCAGTGACGACTCTTCAGGCATTCCCAGGGAGACCCAGTACTTC.

This clonotype was counted only a few times. The chain couples TRBV6-1 to TRBJ1-2; D gene ambiguous. The CDR3 totals 15 residues. V lost 2 bases to trimming and J lost 0 bases, with 10 bases between them. Germline assignment: CDR1 MNHNS and CDR2 SASEGT. The CDR3 here is CASSEILNSNYGYTF. CDR3 in DNA: TGTGCCAGCAGTGAAATCCTGAATTCTAACTATGGCTACACCTTC.